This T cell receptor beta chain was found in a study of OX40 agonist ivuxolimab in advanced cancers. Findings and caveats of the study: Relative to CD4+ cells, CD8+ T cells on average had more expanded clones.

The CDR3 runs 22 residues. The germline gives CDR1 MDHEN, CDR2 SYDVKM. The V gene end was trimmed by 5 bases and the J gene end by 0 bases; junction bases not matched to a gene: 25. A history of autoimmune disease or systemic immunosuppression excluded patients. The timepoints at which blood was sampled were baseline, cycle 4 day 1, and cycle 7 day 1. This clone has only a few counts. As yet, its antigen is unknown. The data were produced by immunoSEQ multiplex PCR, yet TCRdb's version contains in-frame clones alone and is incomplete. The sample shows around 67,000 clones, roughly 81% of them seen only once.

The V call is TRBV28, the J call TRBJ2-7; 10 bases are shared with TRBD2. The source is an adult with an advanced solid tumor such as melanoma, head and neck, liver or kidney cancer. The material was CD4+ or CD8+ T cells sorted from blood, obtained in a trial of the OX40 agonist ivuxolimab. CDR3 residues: CASSTLTENSGRISRISYEQYF. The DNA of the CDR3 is TGTGCCAGCAGTACCCTCACTGAAAATAGCGGGAGGATTAGCCGTATCTCCTACGAGCAGTACTTC.